The TCR beta chain under discussion was sequenced for a study of identical twins listed by TCRdb under 2016. In terms of the full investigation: To test whether fetal clonotypes persist, the study used deep sequencing on TCR alpha and beta repertoires from monozygotic twins, unrelated adults of various ages, and cord blood. To rule out contamination, replicate twin experiments were performed at different times with different library preparation protocols. Overall results and qualifications from the work: In monozygotic twins, out-of-frame TCR alpha sharing was systematically underestimated by recombination models, although the models agreed with sharing between unrelated individuals. Zero-insertion analyses could be partly confounded by invariant T cells such as MAIT and iNKT, though diverse VJ usage argued against such confounding for most clonotypes. Fewer insertions were carried by abundant cord blood beta clonotypes; a weaker similar trend was observed in young adult naive repertoires, while no such trend was observed in memory repertoires. In beta out-of-frame sequences, excess twin sharing was weaker, because having fewer shared sequences lowered the signal-to-noise ratio. Compared with coincidental sharing between unrelated individuals, out-of-frame TCR alpha sequences shared between twins had an excess of sequences with low generation probability. Because the same donors could not be followed over many years, the conclusions depended on cross-sectional statistical analysis.

Every donor in the study was a healthy Caucasian. Preparation of the library involved 5' RACE. This sample was sequenced with an Illumina HiSeq 2000. Template switching added a universal primer binding site, and the final cDNA carried a unique molecular identifier that allowed TCR cDNA molecules to be counted accurately. First-strand cDNA for TCR alpha and beta chains was synthesized from specific primers in the conserved constant-segment region. To control for contamination, every cDNA library carried two barcodes: a SMART-Mk sample barcode plus Illumina barcodes. TruSeq adapter sequences, together with Illumina sample barcodes, were added in two successive PCR steps. The Illumina HiSeq platform was used with custom primers to sequence TCR alpha and beta cDNA libraries. As for the original processing: MiGEC was used to process raw reads and extract unique molecular identifiers, and MiXCR was used to find CDR3 positions. Recombination models were inferred per individual with the repgenHMM and IGoR tools using an EM algorithm. Shared clonotypes were analyzed with the tcR package in R, and sharing was normalized by the product of cloneset sizes. To study raw recombination free of thymic and clonal selection effects, out-of-frame nonproductive sequences were analyzed. TCRdb reworked the public reads: Q25 trimming with fastp, MiXCR clone assembly, productive beta chains retained. Rows matching on CDR3 protein sequence are summarized as one entry with the most common DNA and genes. These V and J calls rely on TCRdb rather than the paper's analysis. Present in this sample are roughly 1.6 million distinct CDR3 sequences, less than 40% of which were seen just once. Together, the top ten hold 0.25% to 0.3% of the sample.

CDR1 and CDR2 are read off the germline V gene as MNHNS and SASEGT. The CDR3, cysteine through phenylalanine, is 14 amino acids long. Of the read, only the CDR3 DNA is kept; its 42 bases are in frame from base 1. V is cut by 4 bases and J by 6 bases, and the space between the germline ends is 10 bases. Points on this clonotype: This receptor's antigen is unknown. No base qualities exist here, and no much larger clone lies one base off it.

The V gene is TRBV6-1 and the J gene is TRBJ1-6; the D gene is perhaps TRBD1, from 6 matching bases. The sample consisted of cord blood. This receptor was obtained from a newborn girl in good health. The sequenced DNA: TGTGCCAGCAGTGGGATGGACAGTAATTCACCCCTCCACTTT. Its translation is CASSGMDSNSPLHF.